This TCR beta chain came from a study of blood T cell repertoires in COVID-19. About the research overall: From T cells, B-cell-depleted T cells, or PBMCs came the material, which was cDNA or gDNA.

Method: immunoSEQ multiplex PCR; TCRdb's copy keeps in-frame clones and lacks some. The data show about half a million clones, less than 90% seen once. V was trimmed by 9 bases and J by 8 bases, leaving 14 bases between them. CDR1 is WSHSY, CDR2 SAAADI, per germline. The CDR3 length is 13 residues. Participant reports of clinical history set cohort assignment. Recovery meant two consecutive negative NP/OP PCR tests, professional clearance, or resolved symptoms. Input material: PBMCs or T cells enriched from blood (not recorded which). The clonotype originates from a woman aged 55-69 years who had recovered from COVID-19. The chain is built from TRBV10-2 and TRBJ1-6, with D unresolved. Written as DNA, the CDR3 is TGCGCCAGTGGGAGATCTGGGGATTCACCCCTCCACTTT. Translating gives CASGRSGDSPLHF.